The entry below gives a single T cell receptor beta chain sequence along with its context. Antigen specificity is unknown. The CDR3 contains 16 residues. V lost 0 bases, J lost 3 bases, and 13 bases lay in between. The germline V gene has CDR1 SGDLS and CDR2 YYNGEE. The data are from a study of OX40 agonist ivuxolimab in advanced cancers. For the study at large: Prior checkpoint blockade (anti-PD-1, anti-PD-L1 or anti-CTLA-4) was permitted; approximately 40% had it.

The protocol was immunoSEQ multiplex PCR, while the TCRdb copy is restricted to in-frame clones and leaves out a portion. Of roughly 70,000 clones listed, around 83% were seen once; the top ten hold about 7%. General study results and limits: Expansion of clones was among the lowest in partial responders at 0.1-3.0 mg/kg. Compared with CD4+, CD8+ T cells on average had more expanded clones.

Sequencing used CD4+ or CD8+ T cells sorted from blood, obtained in a trial of the OX40 agonist ivuxolimab. This receptor was identified in an adult with an advanced solid tumor such as melanoma, head and neck, liver or kidney cancer. The V gene is TRBV9, the J gene TRBJ2-1, with D possibly TRBD1 on 6 matching bases. For the CDR3, the DNA is TGTGCCAGCAGCGTAGGAGGGGGTACGCACTACAATGAGCAGTTCTTC. Encoded protein: CASSVGGGTHYNEQFF.